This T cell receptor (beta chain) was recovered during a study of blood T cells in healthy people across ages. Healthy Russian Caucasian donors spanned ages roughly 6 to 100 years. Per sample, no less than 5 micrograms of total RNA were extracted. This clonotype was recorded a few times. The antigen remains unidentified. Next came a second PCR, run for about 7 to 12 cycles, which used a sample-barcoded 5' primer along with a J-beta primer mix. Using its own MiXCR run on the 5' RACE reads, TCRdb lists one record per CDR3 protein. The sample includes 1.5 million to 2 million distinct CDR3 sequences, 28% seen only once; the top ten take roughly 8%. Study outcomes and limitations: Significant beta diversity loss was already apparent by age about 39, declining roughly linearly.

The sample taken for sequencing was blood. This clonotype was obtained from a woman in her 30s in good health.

CDR3 coding DNA: TGCAGTGCTACGGCCGGGACTAGCGGGGGCACAGATACGCAGTATTTT. It encodes CSATAGTSGGTDTQYF. The chain combines TRBV20-1 with TRBJ2-3; 13 bases map to TRBD2. There are 16 residues in the CDR3. Germline trimming cut 4 bases from V and 1 base from J; bases unmatched to any gene: 5. The V gene's germline CDR1 is DFQATT and CDR2 SNEGSKA (reference sequence).